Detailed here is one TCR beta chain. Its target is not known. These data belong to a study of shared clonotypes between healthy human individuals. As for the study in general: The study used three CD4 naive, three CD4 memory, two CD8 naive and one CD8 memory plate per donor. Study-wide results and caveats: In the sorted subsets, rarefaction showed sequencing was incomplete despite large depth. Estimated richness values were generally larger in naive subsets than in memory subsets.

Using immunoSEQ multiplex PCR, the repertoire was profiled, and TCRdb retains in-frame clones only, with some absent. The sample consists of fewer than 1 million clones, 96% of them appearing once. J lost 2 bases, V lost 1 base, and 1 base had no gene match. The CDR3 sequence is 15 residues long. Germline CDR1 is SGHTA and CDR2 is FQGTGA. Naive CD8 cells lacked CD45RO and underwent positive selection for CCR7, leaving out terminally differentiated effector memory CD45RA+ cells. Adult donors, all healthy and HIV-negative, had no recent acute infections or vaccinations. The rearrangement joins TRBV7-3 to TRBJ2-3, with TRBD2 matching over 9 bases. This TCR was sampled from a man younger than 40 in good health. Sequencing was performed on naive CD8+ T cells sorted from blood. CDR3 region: CASSLIAGATDTQYF. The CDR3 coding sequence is TGTGCCAGCAGCTTAATAGCGGGAGCCACAGATACGCAGTATTTT.